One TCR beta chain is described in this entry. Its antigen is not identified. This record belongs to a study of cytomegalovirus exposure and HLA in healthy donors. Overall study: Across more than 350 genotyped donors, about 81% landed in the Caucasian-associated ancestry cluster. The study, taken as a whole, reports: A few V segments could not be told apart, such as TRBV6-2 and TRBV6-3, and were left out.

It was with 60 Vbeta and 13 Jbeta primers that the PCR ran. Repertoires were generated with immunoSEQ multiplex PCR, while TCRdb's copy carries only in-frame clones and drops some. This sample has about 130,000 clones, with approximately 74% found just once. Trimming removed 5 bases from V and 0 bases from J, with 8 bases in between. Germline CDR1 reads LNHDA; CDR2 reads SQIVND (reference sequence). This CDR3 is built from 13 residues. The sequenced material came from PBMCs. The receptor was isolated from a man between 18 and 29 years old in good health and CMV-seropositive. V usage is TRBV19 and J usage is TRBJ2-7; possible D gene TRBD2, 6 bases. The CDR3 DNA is TGTGCCAGTAGTCGGACTATCTCCTACGAGCAGTACTTC. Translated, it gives CASSRTISYEQYF.